Listed below are T cell receptor beta chains from one sample, sequenced in a study of shared clonotypes between healthy human individuals. The repertoire was sequenced with immunoSEQ multiplex PCR; TCRdb's copy has only in-frame clones and lacks some. The table has some 2.1 million clones, roughly 93% seen once. Source material: naive CD8+ T cells from PBMCs. These receptors came from a young man in good health. Some clones in this sample may be carry-over from other donors' samples. The CDR3 runs from the conserved cysteine through the conserved F or W. Each record gives: V gene, D gene, J gene, clone size, CDR3 length, CDR3 protein, CDR3 DNA. The D gene is left open where the match is weak. Only part of the rows carry a size: once, few, many, or a class if the clone is expanded.

TRBV4-1	.	TRBJ2-7	.	14	CASSQGQANYEQYF	TGCGCCAGCAGCCAAGGACAGGCTAACTACGAGCAGTACTTC
TRBV5-1	.	TRBJ2-7	.	14	CASSLDPGSYEQYF	TGCGCCAGCAGCTTGGATCCCGGTTCCTACGAGCAGTACTTC
TRBV15	TRBD2	TRBJ2-1	once	18	CATSRDLYGLDEGNEQFF	TGTGCCACCAGCAGAGATCTTTATGGACTAGACGAGGGCAATGAGCAGTTCTTC
TRBV7-2	.	TRBJ1-5	.	14	CASSLAGLNQPQHF	TGTGCCAGCAGCTTAGCCGGGCTCAATCAGCCCCAGCATTTT
TRBV14	.	TRBJ1-1	.	15	CASSQIDRPHTEAFF	TGTGCCAGCAGTCAAATAGACAGACCCCACACTGAAGCTTTCTTT
TRBV11-1	.	TRBJ2-7	.	16	CASSHRTAEISYEQYF	TGTGCCAGCAGCCACCGGACAGCAGAAATCTCCTACGAGCAGTACTTC
TRBV5-1	.	TRBJ1-1	.	15	CASSSYRELNTEAFF	TGCGCCAGCAGCTCCTACAGGGAATTGAACACTGAAGCTTTCTTT
TRBV27	.	TRBJ2-2	few	13	CASSTRSTGELFF	TGTGCCAGCAGTACCCGAAGCACCGGGGAGCTGTTTTTT
TRBV28	TRBD1	TRBJ1-4	.	16	CASSSGQGPPNEKLFF	TGTGCCAGCAGTTCGGGACAGGGCCCCCCTAATGAAAAACTGTTTTTT
TRBV27	.	TRBJ1-1	.	15	CASRSRYRENTEAFF	TGTGCCAGCAGGAGTCGATATAGGGAAAACACTGAAGCTTTCTTT
TRBV4-1	.	TRBJ2-1	.	15	CASSQVPGSDNEQFF	TGCGCCAGCAGCCAAGTGCCGGGTAGCGACAATGAGCAGTTCTTC
TRBV25-1	.	TRBJ2-2	.	11	CASSAPGELFF	TGTGCCAGCAGTGCCCCCGGGGAGCTGTTTTTT
TRBV27	.	TRBJ2-2	.	18	CASRDRGFGGMVSGELFF	TGTGCCAGCCGGGACCGAGGTTTTGGCGGGATGGTGTCCGGGGAGCTGTTTTTT
TRBV2	.	TRBJ2-1	.	15	CASSGSGIASDEQFF	TGTGCCAGCAGTGGTAGCGGCATCGCTTCGGATGAGCAGTTCTTC
TRBV4-1	TRBD1	TRBJ2-7	once	13	CASSLDREDEQYF	TGCGCCAGCAGCCTCGACAGGGAAGACGAGCAGTACTTC
TRBV5-1	TRBD2	TRBJ2-7	.	17	CASSLAIAGGPFSEQYF	TGCGCCAGCAGCTTGGCCATAGCGGGAGGGCCATTTTCCGAGCAGTACTTC
TRBV7-6	TRBD2	TRBJ2-3	.	15	CASSPGTSGNYWSDF	TGTGCCAGCAGCCCAGGGACTAGCGGGAACTATTGGAGTGATTTT
TRBV4-1	TRBD2	TRBJ2-7	.	14	CASSRSGDSYEQYF	TGCGCCAGCAGCCGGAGCGGGGACTCCTACGAGCAGTACTTC
TRBV27	.	TRBJ1-1	.	17	CASSPLSLVGELAEAFF	TGTGCCAGCAGTCCACTATCTTTGGTCGGGGAACTTGCTGAAGCTTTCTTT
TRBV6-1	TRBD1	TRBJ2-7	.	15	CASSPNRGPGGEQYF	TGTGCCAGCAGTCCTAACAGGGGGCCCGGGGGGGAGCAGTACTTC
TRBV5-6	.	TRBJ2-2	.	16	CASSLIETGYTGELFF	TGTGCCAGCAGCTTGATCGAGACAGGATACACCGGGGAGCTGTTTTTT
TRBV4-1	.	TRBJ2-7	.	14	CASSLDSYPYEQYF	TGCGCCAGCAGCCTTGACAGCTACCCCTACGAGCAGTACTTC
TRBV5-1	.	TRBJ2-7	once	14	CASRADFAVYEQYF	TGCGCCAGCAGAGCAGACTTTGCGGTCTACGAGCAGTACTTC
TRBV5-1	TRBD1	TRBJ2-3	.	15	CASSAGTVNTDTQYF	TGCGCCAGCAGCGCCGGGACAGTTAACACAGATACGCAGTATTTT
TRBV27	TRBD1	TRBJ2-7	.	15	CASSLYGTGAYEQYF	TGTGCCAGCAGTTTATATGGGACAGGGGCCTACGAGCAGTACTTC
TRBV30	TRBD2	TRBJ2-1	.	16	CAWSVNRGRALNEQFF	TGTGCCTGGAGTGTAAATCGCGGGAGGGCCCTCAATGAGCAGTTCTTC
TRBV27	.	TRBJ2-3	.	12	CASSSFTDTQYF	TGTGCCAGCAGCTCCTTTACAGATACGCAGTATTTT
TRBV19	.	TRBJ2-7	.	13	CASSEGSSYEQYF	TGTGCCAGTAGTGAGGGCAGCTCCTACGAGCAGTACTTC
TRBV11-2	.	TRBJ2-7	.	15	CASSLGTSPPMEQYF	TGTGCCAGCAGCTTAGGGACCTCACCCCCTATGGAGCAGTACTTC
TRBV16	.	TRBJ1-5	.	15	CASSQSRGSNQPQHF	TGTGCCAGCAGCCAATCTAGGGGTAGCAATCAGCCCCAGCATTTT
TRBV11-2	.	TRBJ1-1	.	16	CASSLGPDGMNTEAFF	TGTGCCAGCAGCTTGGGCCCGGACGGTATGAACACTGAAGCTTTCTTT
TRBV9	TRBD1	TRBJ2-7	.	14	CASSAGTATYEQYF	TGTGCCAGCAGCGCCGGGACAGCGACCTACGAGCAGTACTTC
TRBV28	.	TRBJ2-5	.	18	CASSLWYGGGAVGETQYF	TGTGCCAGCAGTTTATGGTATGGCGGGGGCGCGGTTGGGGAGACCCAGTACTTC
TRBV6-5	.	TRBJ2-7	.	12	CASSYSAGEQYF	TGTGCCAGCAGTTACTCTGCGGGGGAGCAGTACTTC
TRBV14	.	TRBJ1-1	.	16	CASSQDSRWPGTEAFF	TGTGCCAGCAGCCAAGATTCTAGGTGGCCCGGCACTGAAGCTTTCTTT
TRBV29-1	.	TRBJ2-7	.	12	CSVATGPYEQYF	TGCAGCGTTGCCACGGGACCCTACGAGCAGTACTTC
TRBV10-3	.	TRBJ2-2	.	14	CAISDGGVTVELFF	TGTGCCATCAGTGACGGTGGGGTAACGGTGGAGCTGTTTTTT
TRBV7-9	TRBD2	TRBJ2-7	.	17	CASSPYATGTSDYEQYF	TGTGCCAGCAGCCCCTACGCCACCGGGACTAGCGACTACGAGCAGTACTTC
TRBV5-4	TRBD2	TRBJ2-1	.	16	CASYLGRGRAPNEQFF	TGTGCCAGCTACTTGGGCCGCGGGAGGGCCCCCAATGAGCAGTTCTTC
TRBV28	.	TRBJ1-1	.	13	CASSPEGLYEAFF	TGTGCCAGCAGCCCGGAGGGACTTTATGAAGCTTTCTTT
TRBV4-1	.	TRBJ2-2	.	17	CASSQEFGVELTGELFF	TGCGCCAGCAGCCAAGAATTTGGTGTGGAATTGACCGGGGAGCTGTTTTTT
TRBV15	.	TRBJ2-3	.	13	CATSRVPTDTQYF	TGTGCCACCAGCAGAGTTCCCACAGATACGCAGTATTTT
TRBV27	.	TRBJ2-5	.	17	CASSFPSLDGNQETQYF	TGTGCCAGCAGTTTCCCTTCTTTGGACGGAAACCAAGAGACCCAGTACTTC
TRBV9	.	TRBJ2-1	.	12	CASSVSSAEQFF	TGTGCCAGCAGCGTATCTTCGGCCGAGCAGTTCTTC
TRBV7-9	TRBD1	TRBJ1-1	.	14	CASSLTGERTEAFF	TGTGCCAGCAGCTTAACAGGGGAGAGGACTGAAGCTTTCTTT
TRBV28	.	TRBJ2-7	.	14	CASEVAGESDEQYF	TGTGCCAGCGAAGTCGCAGGGGAATCTGACGAGCAGTACTTC
TRBV6-1	.	TRBJ1-3	.	14	CASRQGFAGNTIYF	TGTGCCAGCAGGCAGGGCTTCGCTGGAAACACCATATATTTT